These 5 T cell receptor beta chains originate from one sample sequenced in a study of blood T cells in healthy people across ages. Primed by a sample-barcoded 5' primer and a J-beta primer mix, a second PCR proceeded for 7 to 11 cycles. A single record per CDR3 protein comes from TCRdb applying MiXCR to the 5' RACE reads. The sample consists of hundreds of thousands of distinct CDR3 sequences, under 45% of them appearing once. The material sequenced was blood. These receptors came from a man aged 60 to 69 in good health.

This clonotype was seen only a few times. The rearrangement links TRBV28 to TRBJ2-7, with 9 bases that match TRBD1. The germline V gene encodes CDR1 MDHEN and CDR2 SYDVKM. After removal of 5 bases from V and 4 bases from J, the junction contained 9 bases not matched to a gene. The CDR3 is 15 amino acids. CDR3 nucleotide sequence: TGTGCCAGCAGTGTAGCCGGGACAGGGAGATACGAGCAGTACTTC. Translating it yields CASSVAGTGRYEQYF.

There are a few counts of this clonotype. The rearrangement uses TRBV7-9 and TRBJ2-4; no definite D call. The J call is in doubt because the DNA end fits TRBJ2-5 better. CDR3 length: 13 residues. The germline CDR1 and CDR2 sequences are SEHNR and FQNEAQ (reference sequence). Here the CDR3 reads CASSLSGSETQYF. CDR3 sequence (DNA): TGTGCCAGCAGCTTATCGGGCAGCGAGACCCAGTACTTC.

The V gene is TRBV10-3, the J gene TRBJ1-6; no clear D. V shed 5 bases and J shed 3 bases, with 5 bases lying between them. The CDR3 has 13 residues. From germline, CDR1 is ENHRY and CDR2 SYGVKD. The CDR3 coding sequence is TGTGCCATCAGTCGGGTCTATAATTCACCCCTCCACTTT. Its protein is CAISRVYNSPLHF.

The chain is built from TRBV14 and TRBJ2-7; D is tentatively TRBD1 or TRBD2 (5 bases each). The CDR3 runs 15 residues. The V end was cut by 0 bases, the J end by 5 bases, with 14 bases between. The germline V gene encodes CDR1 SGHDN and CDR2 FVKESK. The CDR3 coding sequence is TGTGCCAGCAGCCAAGATTGGGTCGGGGCTGACGAGCAGTACTTC. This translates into CASSQDWVGADEQYF.

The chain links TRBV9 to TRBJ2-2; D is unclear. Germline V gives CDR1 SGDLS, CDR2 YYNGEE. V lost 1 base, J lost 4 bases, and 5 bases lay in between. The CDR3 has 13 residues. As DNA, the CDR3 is TGTGCCAGCAGCGTAAGGTCCACCGGGGAGCTGTTTTTT. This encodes CASSVRSTGELFF. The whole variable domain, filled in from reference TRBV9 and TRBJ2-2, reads DSGVTQTPKHLITATGQRVTLRCSPRSGDLSVYWYQQSLDQGLQFLIQYYNGEERAKGNILERFSAQQFPDLHSELNLSSLELGDSALYFCASSVRSTGELFFGEGSRLTVL.